This is a list of T cell receptor beta chains from one sample in a study of regulatory T cells in long-lasting Graves disease. Via MiXCR, TCRdb re-called the multiplex PCR reads, giving one row per CDR3 protein. The profile shows about 470,000 distinct CDR3 sequences, roughly a fifth of them singletons. The sequences come from peripheral blood mononuclear cells (PBMCs), collected when the disease was refractory, from a patient treated with antithyroid drugs. The receptors stem from a female donor with Graves disease. The CDR3 runs from the conserved cysteine through the conserved F or W. The D gene is left open where the match is weak. A row's size may be missing; if present it is once, few, many or a size class.

TRBJ2-7,TRBD2,few,TRBV27,CASRGLAGGEQYF,TGTGCCAGCAGAGGTCTAGCGGGAGGTGAGCAGTACTTC
TRBJ2-7,.,.,TRBV10-1,CASSESLYEQYF,TGCGCCAGCAGTGAGAGTCTGTACGAGCAGTACTTC
TRBJ1-1,TRBD1,.,TRBV25-1,CASSAPATGNAFF,TGTGCCAGCAGTGCTCCGGCGACAGGGAATGCTTTCTTT
TRBJ1-2,.,.,TRBV7-9,CASSLDGGHNGYTF,TGTGCCAGCAGCTTAGACGGGGGCCATAATGGCTACACCTTC
TRBJ1-5,.,.,TRBV4-1,CASSLGKGFSDLGEPQHF,TGCGCCAGCAGCCTTGGAAAAGGCTTTAGCGACCTTGGGGAGCCCCAGCATTTT
TRBJ1-3,TRBD1,.,TRBV29-1,CSAGETGTSGNTIYF,TGCAGCGCGGGGGAGACAGGGACCTCTGGAAACACCATATATTTT
TRBJ2-5,TRBD2,many,TRBV28,CASSLWQGGEETQYF,TGTGCCAGCAGTTTATGGCAGGGAGGGGAAGAGACCCAGTACTTC
TRBJ1-5,.,many,TRBV5-1,CASRQSANQPQHF,TGCGCCAGCAGACAGTCGGCCAATCAGCCCCAGCATTTT
TRBJ2-5,TRBD2,.,TRBV4-2,CASSQELAGGSETQYF,TGTGCCAGCAGCCAAGAACTAGCGGGAGGTTCAGAGACCCAGTACTTC
TRBJ1-1,.,many,TRBV29-1,CSVSRNTEAFF,TGCAGCGTTAGTCGGAACACTGAAGCTTTCTTT
TRBJ2-7,.,.,TRBV24-1,CAPLGWEAYEQYF,TGTGCCCCTCTGGGATGGGAAGCCTACGAGCAGTACTTC
TRBJ2-7,.,many,TRBV28,CASSIAGLGREQYF,TGTGCCAGCAGTATTGCGGGGCTGGGGAGGGAGCAGTACTTC
TRBJ2-7,TRBD2,few,TRBV7-9,CASSSGTSGGYEQYF,TGTGCCAGCAGCTCCGGGACTAGCGGGGGCTACGAGCAGTACTTC
TRBJ2-7,.,few,TRBV6-1,CATIGGYEQYF,TGTGCCACCATCGGGGGCTACGAGCAGTACTTC
TRBJ2-7,.,few,TRBV5-1,CASSPDSFVVYEQYF,TGCGCCAGCAGCCCGGACAGCTTTGTGGTTTACGAGCAGTACTTC
TRBJ1-6,TRBD1,many,TRBV28,CAGRQGLHSPLHF,TGTGCCGGGAGACAGGGGTTACACTCACCCCTCCACTTT
TRBJ1-1,.,.,TRBV27,CASSFSVGPVGNTEAFF,TGTGCCAGCAGTTTCTCCGTCGGACCCGTGGGGAACACTGAAGCTTTCTTT
TRBJ1-4,TRBD1,many,TRBV12-3/TRBV12-4,CASTVDRAHEKLFF,TGTGCCAGCACCGTGGACAGGGCCCATGAAAAACTGTTTTTT
TRBJ2-7,TRBD2,few,TRBV12-3/TRBV12-4,CASSSTGTSGSGEQYF,TGTGCCAGCAGTTCGACCGGGACTAGCGGGAGTGGCGAGCAGTACTTC
TRBJ2-5,.,many,TRBV3-1,CASSQARETQYF,TGTGCCAGCAGTCAAGCGAGGGAGACCCAGTACTTC
TRBJ2-7,TRBD2,.,TRBV11-2,CASSFRLAGGEVYEQYF,TGTGCCAGCAGCTTCCGACTAGCGGGAGGGGAGGTCTACGAGCAGTACTTC
TRBJ1-2,TRBD1,many,TRBV15,CATSRGDSMGGYTF,TGTGCCACCAGCAGAGGGGACAGTATGGGTGGCTACACCTTC
TRBJ1-2,.,few,TRBV27,CASSLRGDDGYTF,TGTGCCAGCAGTTTAAGGGGGGATGATGGCTACACCTTC
TRBJ1-1,TRBD1,.,TRBV11-1,CASSSGTGSVNTEAFF,TGTGCCAGCAGCTCCGGGACAGGGTCCGTGAACACTGAAGCTTTCTTT
TRBJ1-3,.,few,TRBV28,CASLSTGSGNTIYF,TGTGCCAGCCTGTCTACGGGCTCTGGAAACACCATATATTTT
TRBJ2-2,.,few,TRBV24-1,CATSDLGENTGELFF,TGTGCCACCAGTGATTTGGGGGAGAACACCGGGGAGCTGTTTTTT
TRBJ2-3,.,.,TRBV5-6,CASSLRDSFTDTQYF,TGTGCCAGCAGCTTACGAGACAGCTTCACAGATACGCAGTATTTT
TRBJ2-3,TRBD1,.,TRBV28,CASSFTGEGTDTQYF,TGTGCCAGCAGTTTCACAGGGGAAGGCACAGATACGCAGTATTTT
TRBJ2-5,TRBD1,.,TRBV6-2/TRBV6-3,CASSYQGQGLLGETQYF,TGTGCCAGCAGTTACCAAGGACAGGGGCTTTTGGGAGAGACCCAGTACTTC